This T cell receptor beta chain was sequenced for a study of blood T cell repertoires in COVID-19 (dated by TCRdb to the early 2020s). In the study overall: Collaborator samples came from the United States, Italy and Spain and covered acute and convalescent phases of COVID-19. HLA class I and class II types, where available, came from metadata supplied by the sample provider rather than from assay-based typing. Samples were obtained from the ongoing ImmuneRACE study (first 160 participants) and from over 1,000 subjects provided by 6 global collaborators. The material from the prospective study consisted of cDNA or gDNA derived from T cells, B-cell-depleted T cells, or PBMCs. The repertoires were released in a freely available public database meant as a resource for research on the immune response to SARS-CoV-2. Subjects who had been exposed to COVID-19, were actively infected with it, or had recovered from it provided the deeply sampled blood TCRbeta repertoires that made up the dataset. Sample metadata almost always included a de-identified subject ID, COVID-19 status, age in years and sex. The study at large found these results: The amount of clinical and demographic metadata varied by source and participant and was provided uncurated.

In the prospective study, participants were about 18 to 95 years old, resided in approximately 22 geographic areas of the United States, and were enrolled through a virtual design. Cohort assignment in the prospective study relied on participant-reported clinical history from a screening survey and a study questionnaire. Recovered participants in ImmuneRACE Cohort 3 were defined by two consecutive negative NP/OP PCR tests, clearance by a healthcare professional, or resolution of symptoms. In the prospective study, mobile phlebotomists collected whole blood, serum and a nasopharyngeal or oropharyngeal swab from each participant. Over an approximately 2-month period, participants in the prospective study had the option of providing additional blood draws and questionnaires. Blood samples from the prospective study were shipped frozen or at room temperature prior to DNA extraction. TCRbeta CDR3 regions were amplified from genomic DNA by means of the immunoSEQ Assay, a bias-controlled multiplex PCR. The original pipeline was this. The number of nucleated cells in each sample was estimated from the amplification of reference gene primers within the assay. To quantify the absolute abundance of each unique TCRbeta CDR3 rearrangement, sequence reads were collapsed and filtered. For each sample, productive Simpson clonality was calculated as the square root of Simpson's diversity index over productive rearrangements. TCRdb carries this immuneACCESS record with in-frame sequences only. Its versions omit some clonotypes, under half of them owing to an unresolved V gene in the studies checked, with the rest unexplained. The DNA was the basis for D and trimming; V, J and clone size are from that table. The table for this sample lists a few hundred thousand clones; roughly 90% of them were counted only once. Of the sample, 1% is held by the ten largest clones.

This clone has only one observation. It lacks a known antigen. There are no base qualities to consult, and no much larger clone falls within one base. V lost 4 bases and J lost 7 bases; the stretch between them is 11 bases long. The CDR3 contains 13 residues, cysteine and phenylalanine counted. Only the CDR3 DNA is retained, 39 bases long and in frame from the first base. From the germline V gene, CDR1 is SGHRS and CDR2 is YFSETQ. This receptor was taken from a young woman who had recovered from COVID-19. Recombination joined TRBV5-1 with TRBJ2-2, and possibly TRBD1, on 6 matching bases. The sequenced material came from PBMCs or T cells enriched from blood (not recorded which). In nucleotide form, the sequence is TGCGCCAGCAGCCCAGGACAGAGCGGGGAGCTGTTTTTT. Translated, it reads CASSPGQSGELFF.